This T cell receptor beta chain originates from a study of cytomegalovirus exposure and HLA in healthy donors. Overall study: HLA-typed donors were the source of 83 million or so unique TCRs, which an early data release held. Study results and limitations: Prediction of most subjects' HLA-A and HLA-B alleles by TCR beta sequences was reportedly accurate.

This clone was counted between two and nine times. Its antigen is undetermined. Use of 60 Vbeta and 13 Jbeta primers characterized the PCR. Method: immunoSEQ multiplex PCR; TCRdb's copy keeps in-frame clones and lacks some. The table shows 150,000 to 200,000 clones, with roughly 12% occurring only once. Per germline, CDR1 MNHNS and CDR2 SASEGT. The CDR3 sequence is 17 residues long. After removal of 3 bases from V and 6 bases from J, the junction contained 11 bases not matched to a gene. The sequenced sample consisted of PBMCs. The V gene is TRBV6-1, the J gene TRBJ2-2; TRBD1 matches at 9 bases. This receptor was identified in a middle-aged man in good health and CMV-seropositive. The CDR3 DNA is TGTGCCAGCAGTGATAGGGACAGGGAAAGATCGGCCGGGGAGCTGTTTTTT. Translating it yields CASSDRDRERSAGELFF.